This TCR beta chain was sequenced for a study of T cell responses to AZD1222 COVID-19 vaccine. For the study at large: Second-dose recipients at about 4 or about 12 weeks were treated as one pooled group.

Whole-study findings and limits: The donor cohort was predominantly white British with a female majority, and clonal diversity may have been underestimated.

Assay used: immunoSEQ multiplex PCR; TCRdb lists only in-frame clones, some missing. The data show about 130,000 clones, with 85% to 90% seen just once and roughly 12% held by the top ten. Concerning this clone: Its antigen remains unknown.

Here the sequenced sample was peripheral blood, taken on day 0 of AZD1222 vaccination. This sequence was found in an adult in good health.

The CDR3 nucleotides read TGTGCCACCAGCAGAGCTAACTATGGCTACACCTTC. Protein product: CATSRANYGYTF. The chain employs TRBV15 and TRBJ1-2, with D uncertain. The germline gives CDR1 LNHNV, CDR2 YYDKDF (reference sequence). Trimming cost V 1 base and J 0 bases, with 0 bases left between them. This CDR3 is built from 12 residues.